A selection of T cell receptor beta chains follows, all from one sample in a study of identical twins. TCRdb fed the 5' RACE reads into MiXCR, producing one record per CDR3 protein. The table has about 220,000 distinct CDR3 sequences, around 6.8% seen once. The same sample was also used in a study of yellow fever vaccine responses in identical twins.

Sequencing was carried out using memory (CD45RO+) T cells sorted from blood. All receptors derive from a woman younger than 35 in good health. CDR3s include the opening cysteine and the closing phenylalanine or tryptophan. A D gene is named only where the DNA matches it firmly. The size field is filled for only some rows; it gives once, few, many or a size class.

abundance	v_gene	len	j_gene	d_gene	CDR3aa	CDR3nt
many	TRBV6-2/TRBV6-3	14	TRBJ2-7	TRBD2	CASSGLAESHEQYF	TGTGCCAGCAGTGGACTAGCGGAATCCCACGAGCAGTACTTC
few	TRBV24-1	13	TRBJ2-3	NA	CATSVRGPDTQYF	TGTGCCACCAGTGTCCGGGGCCCAGATACGCAGTATTTT
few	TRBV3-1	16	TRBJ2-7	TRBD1	CASSHLPGQGTYEQYF	TGTGCCAGCAGCCACCTCCCGGGACAGGGGACCTACGAGCAGTACTTC
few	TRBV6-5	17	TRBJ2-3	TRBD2	CASSYAWAGGGTDTQYF	TGTGCCAGCAGTTACGCCTGGGCGGGAGGTGGCACAGATACGCAGTATTTT
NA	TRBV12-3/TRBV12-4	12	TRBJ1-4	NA	CATCRAYEKLFF	TGTGCCACCTGTAGGGCCTATGAAAAACTGTTTTTT
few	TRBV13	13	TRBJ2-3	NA	CASRLRAADTQYF	TGTGCCAGCAGGCTCCGAGCCGCAGATACGCAGTATTTT
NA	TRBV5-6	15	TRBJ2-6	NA	CASSPVRTVVNVLTF	TGTGCCAGCAGCCCCGTCAGGACAGTCGTGAACGTCCTGACTTTC
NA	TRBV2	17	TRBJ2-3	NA	CAFSTWTKPNPTDTQYF	TGTGCCTTCAGTACCTGGACGAAGCCCAATCCGACAGATACGCAGTATTTT
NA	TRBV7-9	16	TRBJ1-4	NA	CASSLAFQGVNEKLFF	TGTGCCAGCAGCTTAGCGTTTCAAGGGGTTAATGAAAAACTGTTTTTT
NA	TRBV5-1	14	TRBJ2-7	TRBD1	CASSPGQIPGEQYF	TGCGCCAGCAGCCCGGGACAGATCCCAGGCGAGCAGTACTTC